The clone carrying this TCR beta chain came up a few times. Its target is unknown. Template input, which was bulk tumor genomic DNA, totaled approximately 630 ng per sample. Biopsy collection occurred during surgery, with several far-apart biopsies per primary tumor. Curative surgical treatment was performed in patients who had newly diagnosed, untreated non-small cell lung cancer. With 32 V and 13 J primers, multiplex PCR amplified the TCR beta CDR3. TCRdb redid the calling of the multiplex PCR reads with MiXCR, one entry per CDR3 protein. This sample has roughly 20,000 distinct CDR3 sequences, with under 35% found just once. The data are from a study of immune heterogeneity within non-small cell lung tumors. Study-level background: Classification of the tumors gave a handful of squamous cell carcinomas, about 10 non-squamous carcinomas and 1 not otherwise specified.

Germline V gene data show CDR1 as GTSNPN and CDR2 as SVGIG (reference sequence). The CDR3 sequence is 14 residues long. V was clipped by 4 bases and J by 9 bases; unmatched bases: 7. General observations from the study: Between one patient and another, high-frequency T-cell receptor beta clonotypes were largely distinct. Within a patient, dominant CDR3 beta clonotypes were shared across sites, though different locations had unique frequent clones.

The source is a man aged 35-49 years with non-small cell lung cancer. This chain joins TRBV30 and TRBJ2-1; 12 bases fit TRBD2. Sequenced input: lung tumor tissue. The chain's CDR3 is CAWILAGGPGEQFF. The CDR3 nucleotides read TGTGCCTGGATCCTAGCGGGAGGGCCGGGTGAGCAGTTCTTC.